The 9 T cell receptor beta chains given below trace back to one sample, sequenced in a study of long-term antiretroviral therapy in people with HIV. The run of the v3.0 immunoSEQ assay was at survey level. Sequenced by immunoSEQ multiplex PCR; TCRdb stores in-frame clones only, minus some. The sample holds approximately 32,000 clones, about 83% seen once. The sequencing here drew on unsorted PBMCs, taken 0.4 years before starting antiretroviral therapy. These receptors were taken from a man aged 18 to 29 with HIV.

V gene TRBV19 combines with J gene TRBJ1-3; D possibly corresponds to TRBD1 (5 bases). Germline assignment: CDR1 LNHDA and CDR2 SQIVND (reference sequence). CDR3 size: 13 residues. The V and J ends lost 8 bases and 3 bases respectively, with 11 bases between them. The CDR3 DNA sequence: TGTGCCAGTGGGACCGAGCGTGGAAACACCATATATTTT. Its protein is CASGTERGNTIYF. The full variable domain, in which reference TRBV19 and TRBJ1-3 provide the parts outside the CDR3, is DGGITQSPKYLFRKEGQNVTLSCEQNLNHDAMYWYRQDPGQGLRLIYYSQIVNDFQKGDIAEGYSVSREKKESFPLTVTSAQKNPTAFYLCASGTERGNTIYFGEGSWLTVV.

The J gene is TRBJ1-3, the V gene TRBV19; D gene ambiguous. Germline V gene sequence: CDR1 LNHDA, CDR2 SQIVND (reference sequence). V lost 9 bases and J 8 bases, leaving 26 bases between the germline ends. This CDR3 contains 16 residues. CDR3 nucleotides: TGTGCCAGCTTCAACCGAACGGGCCTCCGACGTGACACCATATATTTT. Translating it yields CASFNRTGLRRDTIYF.

The chain joins TRBV29-1 to TRBJ1-1, with D possibly TRBD1 on 5 matching bases. The CDR3 loop spans 13 amino acids. Trimming removed 6 bases from V and 2 bases from J, with 13 bases in between. Looked up from germline, CDR1 is SQVTM and CDR2 is ANQGSEA. CDR3 protein: CSVTFQGNTEAFF. DNA of the CDR3: TGCAGCGTCACCTTTCAGGGAAACACTGAAGCTTTCTTT.

The rearrangement joins TRBV6-5 to TRBJ2-2; no firm D call. CDR3 length: 14 residues. Trimming removed 6 bases from V and 4 bases from J, with 12 bases in between. CDR1 is MNHEY, CDR2 SVGAGI, per germline. The CDR3 region is CASRPDDSTGELFF. The CDR3 nucleotides are TGTGCCAGCAGACCCGATGACTCCACCGGGGAGCTGTTTTTT.

The chain combines TRBV6-5 with TRBJ2-5, with D perhaps TRBD1 or TRBD2 (8 bases each). V was shortened by 5 bases and J by 2 bases, with 15 bases between the two germline ends. CDR1 and CDR2 (germline): MNHEY, SVGAGI. The CDR3 runs 15 residues. The CDR3 loop is CASSRGGTGQETQYF. CDR3 DNA sequence: TGTGCCAGCAGTCGCGGGGGGACAGGTCAAGAGACCCAGTACTTC.

The V call is TRBV11-1, the J call TRBJ2-1; 10 bases map to TRBD2. Germline V gene data show CDR1 as SGHAT and CDR2 as FQDESV (reference sequence). There are 18 residues in the CDR3. V gave up 5 bases and J gave up 12 bases; unmatched junction bases: 22. The DNA of the CDR3 is TGTGCCAGCAGCCCCCAAACCGGGACTAGCGAACGGGCATCGCGGCAGTTCTTC. Residues: CASSPQTGTSERASRQFF. Filled out from reference TRBV11-1 and TRBJ2-1, the complete variable domain reads EAEVAQSPRYKITEKSQAVAFWCDPISGHATLYWYRQILGQGPELLVQFQDESVVDDSQLPKDRFSAERLKGVDSTLKIQPAELGDSAMYLCASSPQTGTSERASRQFFGPGTRLTVL.

This clone was seen once. The chain links TRBV5-4 to TRBJ2-5; D may match TRBD1 or TRBD2 (6 bases each). Germline lookup yields CDR1 SGHNT and CDR2 YYREEE (reference sequence). V lost 4 bases, J lost 4 bases, and 14 bases lay in between. This CDR3 region has 14 residues. CDR3 amino acids: CASSPKGGRETQYF. The CDR3 region has the DNA TGTGCCAGCAGCCCCAAGGGGGGCCGAGAGACCCAGTACTTC. Filled out from reference TRBV5-4 and TRBJ2-5, the complete variable domain reads ETGVTQSPTHLIKTRGQQVTLRCSSQSGHNTVSWYQQALGQGPQFIFQYYREEENGRGNFPPRFSGLQFPNYSSELNVNALELDDSALYLCASSPKGGRETQYFGPGTRLLVL.

The J gene is TRBJ2-3, the V gene TRBV9, with TRBD2 matching 11 bases. The ends lost 1 base at V and 5 bases at J; junction bases unmatched: 3. Germline CDR1 and CDR2: SGDLS and YYNGEE. The CDR3 is 15 residues long. The CDR3 nucleotides read TGTGCCAGCAGCGTACGAGGACTAGCGGGAGATACGCAGTATTTT. Translated, it gives CASSVRGLAGDTQYF.

The chain couples TRBV11-2 to TRBJ2-5; 12 nucleotides align to TRBD2. This CDR3 has 17 residues. Per germline, CDR1 SGHAT and CDR2 FQNNGV. V shed 5 bases, J shed 1 base, and the junction held 8 bases outside the gene matches. The CDR3 DNA is TGTGCCAGCAGCGAAAGACTAGCGGGGGCCCTCCAAGAGACCCAGTACTTC. Protein product: CASSERLAGALQETQYF.